The 9 T cell receptor beta chains listed next were all sequenced from one sample in a study of cytomegalovirus exposure and HLA in healthy donors. Use of 60 Vbeta and 13 Jbeta primers characterized the PCR. Generated by immunoSEQ multiplex PCR, the TCRdb table keeps only in-frame clones and is missing some. The sample data list around 76,000 clones. Input material: PBMCs. All receptors come from a woman in her sixties in good health and CMV-seronegative.

The V gene is TRBV28, the J gene TRBJ2-3, with 9 nucleotides matching TRBD2. CDR3 length: 16 residues. The germline V gene has CDR1 MDHEN and CDR2 SYDVKM. V dropped 5 bases and J dropped 4; count of bases not matched to a gene: 10. For the CDR3, the DNA is TGTGCCAGCAGTATGGTTGGCGGGAGGGCCTCAGATACGCAGTATTTT. Translation: CASSMVGGRASDTQYF.

The rearrangement joins TRBV6-5 to TRBJ2-5; a possible D gene is TRBD2 (7 bases). Germline assignment: CDR1 MNHEY and CDR2 SVGAGI. The CDR3 covers 14 residues. Trimming removed 11 bases from V and 5 bases from J, with 21 bases in between. For the CDR3, the DNA is TGTGCCGCAGGAAGGGGGGGGACGGGGGAGACCCAGTACTTC. Translation: CAAGRGGTGETQYF.

The chain links TRBV27 to TRBJ2-3, with 12 bases matching TRBD2. The CDR3 sequence is 16 residues long. Germline V gene sequence: CDR1 MNHEY, CDR2 SMNVEV (reference sequence). V lost 2 bases, J lost 3 bases, and 3 bases stayed unmatched. The CDR3 spells CASSLGLAGQTDTQYF. The DNA for the CDR3 is TGTGCCAGCAGTTTAGGACTAGCGGGACAGACAGATACGCAGTATTTT.

This sequence joins TRBV5-8 and TRBJ2-5, with 7 bases identical to TRBD2. The assigned J gene may be wrong: the sequence end matches TRBJ2-7 better. The CDR3 spans 17 residues. CDR1 SGHTS and CDR2 YDEGEE come from the germline V gene. The CDR3 sequence is CASSLSGSGGRPYEQYF. The CDR3 DNA reads TGTGCCAGCAGCTTGTCTGGATCGGGAGGACGCCCCTACGAGCAGTACTTC.

V usage is TRBV7-2 and J usage is TRBJ2-1; TRBD2 might be the D (6 bases). In germline, CDR1 is SGHTA, CDR2 FQGNSA. V lost 8 bases to trimming and J lost 6 bases, with 14 bases between them. This CDR3 is built from 13 residues. The CDR3 sequence: CASGPSGVNEQFF. The CDR3 DNA follows: TGTGCCAGCGGCCCGTCGGGGGTCAATGAGCAGTTCTTC.

For this clone: This same CDR3 is encoded by further DNA sequences in the sample. The chain's CDR3 is CASSPPGAAGQPQHF. The CDR3 region has the DNA TGTGCCAGCTCACCACCAGGGGCCGCTGGTCAGCCCCAGCATTTT. This chain links TRBV18 with TRBJ1-5; a weak D match, TRBD1 (5 bases). V lost 0 bases and J 6 bases, leaving 12 bases between the germline ends. CDR3 size: 15 residues. Germline V gives CDR1 KGHSH, CDR2 LQKENI.

The V and J genes are TRBV7-9 and TRBJ2-1; possibly TRBD2 for D (6 bases). The CDR3 runs 16 residues. V was shortened by 3 bases and J by 3 bases, with 15 bases between the two germline ends. Germline V gives CDR1 SEHNR, CDR2 FQNEAQ (reference sequence). The CDR3 coding sequence is TGTGCCAGCAGCTTGGCGACTAGTTGGGGCTACAATGAGCAGTTCTTC. Amino acid sequence: CASSLATSWGYNEQFF.

This chain connects TRBV7-2 to TRBJ1-4, with D possibly TRBD1 on 5 matching bases. Trimming cost V 5 bases and J 1 base, with 5 bases left between them. Germline lookup yields CDR1 SGHTA and CDR2 FQGNSA. The CDR3 is 13 residues long. This CDR3 is CASSRGTNEKLFF. As DNA, the CDR3 is TGTGCCAGCAGCAGGGGAACTAATGAAAAACTGTTTTTT.

The chain links TRBV28 to TRBJ1-4; TRBD1 matches 11 bases. CDR1 is MDHEN, CDR2 SYDVKM, per germline. CDR3 length: 19 residues. Trimming removed 3 bases from V and 0 bases from J; junction bases left unmatched: 9. CDR3 DNA: TGTGCCAGCAGTTTTGTGGGACAGGGGGTACCGGCAACTAATGAAAAACTGTTTTTT. Translation: CASSFVGQGVPATNEKLFF.